This TCR beta chain comes out of a study of cytomegalovirus exposure and HLA in healthy donors. Study-wide findings and caveats: Analyzed later, association rates of TCRs varied across HLA loci, with DRB1 most and HLA-C fewest.

In the PCR, 60 Vbeta and 13 Jbeta primers were used. The data were produced by immunoSEQ multiplex PCR, yet TCRdb's version contains in-frame clones alone and is incomplete. The sample includes roughly 150,000 clones, approximately 71% of them seen just once. As to this clone: Its target is unknown. A junction boundary mismatches the germline segment, possibly from a read error.

The source material was PBMCs. The source of this sequence is a young man in good health and CMV-seropositive.

CDR3 amino acids: CSSTPRRASGANVLTF. As DNA, the CDR3 is TGTTCCAGCACCCCTCGGAGGGCTTCTGGGGCCAACGTCCTGACTTTC. The V call is TRBV7-9, the J call TRBJ2-6; TRBD2 might be the D (6 bases). Germline values: CDR1 SEHNR, CDR2 FQNEAQ (reference sequence). This CDR3 comprises 16 residues.